A selection of T cell receptor beta chains follows, all from one sample in a study of blood T cell repertoires in COVID-19. Here immunoSEQ multiplex PCR was the method, and the copy in TCRdb shows in-frame clones only, minus some. The data contain 60,000 to 80,000 clones, approximately 85% of them singletons. The sequenced material came from peripheral blood. These receptors originate from a man aged 50 or older with acute or convalescent COVID-19. Each CDR3 is given with its conserved first and last residue. D genes are given only for firm matches. Expanded clones get a size class; other rows say once, few or many, or leave the size out.

v_gene,d_gene,abundance,j_gene,CDR3aa,CDR3nt
TRBV2,.,.,TRBJ2-5,CASRPGVKETQYF,TGTGCCAGCAGGCCAGGGGTAAAAGAGACCCAGTACTTC
TRBV19,TRBD1,.,TRBJ1-4,CASSDRGRNEKLFF,TGTGCCAGTAGTGACAGGGGACGTAATGAAAAACTGTTTTTT
TRBV6-2/TRBV6-3,TRBD1,.,TRBJ1-1,CASSSQGNEAFF,TGTGCCAGCAGTTCACAGGGGAATGAAGCTTTCTTT
TRBV6-5,.,.,TRBJ2-7,CAGSYSAKGQQEQYF,TGTGCCGGCAGTTACTCGGCGAAGGGGCAACAGGAGCAGTACTTC
TRBV2,.,.,TRBJ2-1,CASSEVGLLGNEQFF,TGTGCCAGCAGTGAAGTGGGACTCTTAGGGAATGAGCAGTTCTTC
TRBV3-1/TRBV3-2,.,.,TRBJ1-1,CASSQFGQGGGTEAFF,TGTGCCAGCAGCCAATTCGGCCAGGGAGGGGGCACTGAAGCTTTCTTT
TRBV11-2,.,.,TRBJ2-2,CASSLALESLTGELFF,TGTGCCAGCAGCTTAGCGCTTGAGTCACTCACCGGGGAGCTGTTTTTT
TRBV7-6,TRBD1,.,TRBJ1-1,CASSPGTGFPTEAFF,TGTGCCAGCAGCCCCGGGACAGGGTTTCCCACTGAAGCTTTCTTT
TRBV28,TRBD1,.,TRBJ2-5,CASSQTGGQYF,TGTGCCAGCAGTCAAACAGGGGGCCAGTACTTC
TRBV3-1/TRBV3-2,.,few,TRBJ1-1,CASRPGLGDTEAFF,TGTGCCAGCAGGCCCGGCCTCGGGGACACTGAAGCTTTCTTT
TRBV25-1,.,.,TRBJ1-2,CASSEARASKGGYTF,TGTGCCAGCAGTGAGGCTCGGGCCTCGAAGGGGGGCTACACCTTC
TRBV24-1,TRBD1,.,TRBJ1-1,CATSDPGQGVFF,TGTGCCACCAGTGATCCCGGACAGGGGGTTTTCTTT
TRBV3-1/TRBV3-2,TRBD1,.,TRBJ1-1,CASSPEGARFAFF,TGTGCCAGCAGCCCGGAGGGGGCGAGGTTCGCTTTCTTT
TRBV7-6,TRBD2,.,TRBJ2-3,CASSSPNSGGTQYF,TGTGCCAGCAGCTCCCCGAATAGCGGGGGTACGCAGTATTTT
TRBV27,.,.,TRBJ2-7,CASSSTPRALLNGEQYF,TGTGCCAGCAGTTCGACCCCCAGGGCCCTCCTTAACGGGGAGCAGTACTTC
TRBV30,TRBD1,once,TRBJ1-2,CAWSEDRVRLYGYTF,TGTGCCTGGAGTGAGGACAGGGTGCGGCTATATGGCTACACCTTC
TRBV6-5,TRBD1,.,TRBJ2-7,CASSPTGAEAYEQYF,TGTGCCAGCAGTCCTACAGGGGCTGAAGCCTACGAGCAGTACTTC
TRBV11-2,.,.,TRBJ2-3,CASSLVGDSEDTQYF,TGTGCCAGCAGCTTAGTAGGTGACAGCGAAGATACGCAGTATTTT
TRBV5-1,TRBD1,few,TRBJ1-2,CASSLEAGGPLYGYTF,TGCGCCAGCAGCTTGGAGGCAGGGGGTCCCCTATACGGCTACACCTTC
TRBV3-1/TRBV3-2,.,.,TRBJ1-5,CASRGQWHQPQHF,TGTGCCAGCAGGGGGCAATGGCATCAGCCCCAGCATTTT
TRBV4-1,TRBD2,.,TRBJ2-4,CASSHAGGLGKNIQYF,TGCGCCAGCAGCCATGCGGGGGGCCTGGGGAAAAACATTCAGTACTTC
TRBV7-9,.,few,TRBJ2-5,CASSPVETQYF,TGTGCCAGCAGCCCGGTCGAGACCCAGTACTTC
TRBV6-5,.,few,TRBJ2-1,CASRATGHSYNEQFF,TGTGCCAGCAGGGCCACAGGGCACTCCTACAATGAGCAGTTCTTC
TRBV28,.,.,TRBJ1-3,CASSSRVRVLGNTIYF,TGTGCCAGCAGTAGTAGGGTCAGGGTCCTAGGAAACACCATATATTTT
TRBV12-3/TRBV12-4,TRBD1,.,TRBJ1-4,CASSQTGGGKLFF,TGTGCCAGCAGTCAAACAGGGGGAGGAAAACTGTTTTTT
TRBV20-1,.,.,TRBJ1-3,CSASSAGKNSGNTIYF,TGCAGTGCTAGTTCCGCGGGCAAGAACTCTGGAAACACCATATATTTT
TRBV3-1/TRBV3-2,.,.,TRBJ1-6,CASSPKGAGQNSPLHF,TGTGCCAGCAGCCCAAAAGGGGCTGGACAGAATTCACCCCTCCACTTT
TRBV10-1,TRBD1,.,TRBJ2-1,CASSLNPSGGPQWVDEQFF,TGCGCCAGCAGTCTGAATCCCTCAGGGGGTCCTCAATGGGTCGATGAGCAGTTCTTC
TRBV4-1,.,.,TRBJ1-1,CASSQDLQGWAFF,TGCGCCAGCAGCCAAGATTTACAGGGATGGGCTTTCTTT
TRBV2,.,.,TRBJ2-1,CASSTDRGSYNEQFF,TGTGCCAGCAGTACCGACAGAGGCTCCTACAATGAGCAGTTCTTC
TRBV5-6,TRBD2,.,TRBJ2-3,CASSYEILAGAGDTQYF,TGTGCCAGCAGCTATGAGATTCTAGCGGGGGCCGGGGATACGCAGTATTTT